This T cell receptor beta chain was recorded in a study of T cell repertoires in cytomegalovirus infection. Study conclusions and caveats: Dominating the ex vivo response were TCR beta clonotypes that were CMV-specific and HLA-C-restricted.

As to this clonotype: Its target is not known.

Each CDR3 protein is one row after TCRdb ran MiXCR on the reads. The repertoire has approximately 150,000 distinct CDR3 sequences, under 20% of them found once; the top ten carry 15% to 20%. The V end lost 3 bases, the J end lost 0 bases, and 8 bases lay between the germline ends. The CDR3 spans 15 residues. Germline assignment: CDR1 WNHNN and CDR2 SYGVQD (reference sequence). This receptor was taken from a human donor in good health (CMV status not recorded). Some clones in this sample may be carry-over from other donors' samples. This chain connects TRBV10-1 to TRBJ2-2, with D uncertain. Input material: CD8+ T cells from PBMCs. The DNA of the CDR3 is TGCGCCAGCAGTGAAGGGCAGTCGAACACCGGGGAGCTGTTTTTT. Translating it yields CASSEGQSNTGELFF.